One sample yielded the 14 T cell receptor beta chains listed below, sequenced in a study of regulatory T cells in long-lasting Graves disease. The authors built TCR beta libraries using iRepertoire HTBI primers and Arm-PCR of CDR3 regions. TCRdb recomputed calls from the multiplex PCR reads with MiXCR, one row per CDR3 protein. The table has under 450,000 distinct CDR3 sequences, over 9.5% seen once. Noted time point: newly diagnosed GD, antithyroid drugs for less than 3 months. Making the TCR library involved RNA that had been extracted from PBMCs. The data also belong to a second study, concerning T cells in Graves' hyperthyroidism and ophthalmopathy.

Sample: peripheral blood mononuclear cells (PBMCs), taken at new diagnosis, from a patient treated with antithyroid drugs. The receptors were gathered from a woman aged 18-30 years with Graves disease.

The rearrangement links TRBV20-1 to TRBJ2-7; D is unresolved. CDR3 length: 15 amino acids. Germline V gene lookup returns CDR1 DFQATT and CDR2 SNEGSKA (reference sequence). V was pared by 3 bases and J by 2 bases, with 17 bases between. The CDR3 region is CSASIRRADTYEQYF. The CDR3 bases are TGCAGTGCTAGCATTCGCCGGGCAGATACCTACGAGCAGTACTTC.

The CDR3 protein is CASSLAPRDEQFF. The CDR3 DNA reads as TGTGCCAGCAGCTTAGCCCCGAGGGATGAGCAGTTCTTC. V is TRBV11-2 and J is TRBJ2-1; D may be TRBD2 (5 bases). Germline CDR1 SGHAT, CDR2 FQNNGV. The CDR3 length is 13 residues. V lost 1 base and J lost 8, with 9 bases in between. The complete variable domain, with remaining parts taken from reference TRBV11-2 and TRBJ2-1, reads EAGVAQSPRYKIIEKRQSVAFWCNPISGHATLYWYQQILGQGPKLLIQFQNNGVVDDSQLPKDRFSAERLKGVDSTLKIQPAKLEDSAVYLCASSLAPRDEQFFGPGTRLTVL.

V gene TRBV6-5 combines with J gene TRBJ2-3, with 7 bases matching TRBD1. Trimming took 4 bases from V and 3 from J; bases not matched to a gene: 7. Germline V CDR1 and CDR2: MNHEY, SVGAGI. This CDR3 comprises 15 residues. CDR3 region: CASSSDRVQTDTQYF. The DNA for the CDR3 is TGTGCCAGCAGTTCTGACAGGGTGCAGACAGATACGCAGTATTTT.

This clonotype was counted at least ten times. The V and J genes are TRBV10-3 and TRBJ2-1, with 11 positions matching TRBD2. CDR3 length: 15 amino acids. Germline V gene data show CDR1 as ENHRY and CDR2 as SYGVKD. Losses at the gene ends were 9 bases for V and 2 bases for J; bases not matched to a gene: 6. CDR3 bases: TGTGCCATACAGGATAGCGGGGGGGCCTACAATGAGCAGTTCTTC. It codes for CAIQDSGGAYNEQFF.

The gene calls are TRBV20-1 and TRBJ2-1; D gene ambiguous. V was shortened by 3 bases and J by 0 bases, with 18 bases between the two germline ends. This CDR3 comprises 17 residues. Germline V gene sequence: CDR1 DFQATT, CDR2 SNEGSKA (reference sequence). The chain's CDR3 is CSASIAWLEISYNEQFF. CDR3 bases: TGCAGTGCTAGTATTGCCTGGTTGGAAATCTCCTACAATGAGCAGTTCTTC.

In this sample, this clonotype turned up many times. V usage is TRBV10-3 and J usage is TRBJ1-2, with D possibly matching TRBD1 (5 bases). Germline V gives CDR1 ENHRY, CDR2 SYGVKD. V was cut by 4 bases and J by 4 bases, with 16 bases left in between. This CDR3 region has 15 residues. The CDR3 loop is CAISGQGSLSYGYTF. CDR3 DNA: TGTGCCATCAGTGGTCAGGGATCCCTTAGCTATGGCTACACCTTC.

This clonotype was detected ten times or more. This chain connects TRBV7-2 to TRBJ2-5, with D hard to call. V lost 5 bases, J lost 3 bases, and 7 bases lay in between. The CDR3 contains 12 residues. CDR1 is SGHTA and CDR2 is FQGNSA in the germline V gene. The CDR3 sequence is CASSVQKETQYF. The CDR3 DNA reads TGTGCCAGCAGCGTACAGAAAGAGACCCAGTACTTC.

A note on this clonotype: A much larger clone differs from this one at a single base, so this may be a read error. V is TRBV10-3 and J is TRBJ2-5, with a tentative D call TRBD2 (5 bases). CDR1 and CDR2 from the germline V gene are ENHRY and SYGVKD. The CDR3 has 16 residues. The DNA for the CDR3 is TGTGCCATCAGTGATTCGAATAGGCAGATGGGAGAGACCCGGTACTTC. It yields the protein CAISDSNRQMGETRYF.

This clonotype was detected a few times. The CDR3 nucleotides read TGTGCCAGCAGGGGGGACAGGGTAATTAATGAGCAGTTCTTC. As protein: CASRGDRVINEQFF. The chain recombines TRBV6-1 with TRBJ2-1; 9 nucleotides line up with TRBD1. Germline V gene sequence: CDR1 MNHNS, CDR2 SASEGT. CDR3 size: 14 residues. The junction had 7 bases not matched to a gene; V was cut back by 6 bases and J by 7 bases.

This clonotype was counted at least ten times. V gene TRBV7-3 combines with J gene TRBJ2-3; tentatively, D is TRBD1 or TRBD2 (5 bases each). There are 15 residues in the CDR3. The V gene lost 0 bases and the J gene lost 5 bases, with 12 bases spanning the gap. Germline V gene data show CDR1 as SGHTA and CDR2 as FQGTGA. CDR3 bases: TGTGCCAGCAGCTTAACCGGGGCAGGGCAAGATACGCAGTATTTT. This sequence encodes CASSLTGAGQDTQYF.

This clonotype was found many times. V and J are TRBV7-8 and TRBJ2-5; possible D gene TRBD2, 6 bases. Germline assignment: CDR1 SGHVS and CDR2 FQNEAQ. Trimming left V 5 bases short and J 3 bases short, with 19 bases between. The CDR3 is 16 amino acids. The CDR3 is CASSPPGVIQEETQYF. The CDR3, as DNA: TGTGCCAGCAGCCCGCCGGGAGTCATCCAGGAAGAGACCCAGTACTTC.

This clonotype was observed at least ten times. CDR3 nucleotide sequence: TGTGCCAGCAGTTACTCCCTACGAGGGACTAGCGGCTGGGGAGAGACCCAGTACTTC. Translated, it gives CASSYSLRGTSGWGETQYF. The chain uses TRBV6-5 and TRBJ2-5; 11 bases agree with TRBD2. CDR3 length: 19 residues. The J segment lost 4 bases and the V segment lost 0 bases, leaving 13 bases of the junction unmatched. Per germline, CDR1 MNHEY and CDR2 SVGAGI.

This clonotype was picked up many times. V is TRBV2 and J is TRBJ2-5; D might be TRBD1 or TRBD2, each matching 6 bases. Germline loops: CDR1 SNHLY, CDR2 FYNNEI. The CDR3 spans 14 residues. Deletions cut 10 bases from V and 5 bases from J, with 20 bases between. CDR3 sequence (DNA): TGTGCCACCCGTCCGGACAGAGGGGGGGAGACCCAGTACTTC. Residues: CATRPDRGGETQYF.

Ten or more counts support this clonotype. The rearrangement uses TRBV11-2 and TRBJ1-2; 11 bases line up with TRBD1. This CDR3 has 16 amino acids. Germline lookup yields CDR1 SGHAT and CDR2 FQNNGV. V lost 4 bases to trimming and J lost 5 bases; unmatched junction nucleotides: 9. CDR3 loop: CASSSLGQGGGYGYTF. The CDR3 DNA sequence: TGTGCCAGCAGCTCGCTGGGACAGGGGGGGGGGTATGGCTACACCTTC.